This entry features one T cell receptor (beta chain) sequence. Its antigen remains unidentified. High-throughput TCR beta sequencing covered peripheral CD8+ and CD4+ T cells. The RNA input was roughly 0.45 to 1 ug, and it was reverse transcribed with random hexamers. Across 54 Vbeta and 13 Jbeta, immunoSEQ multiplex PCR amplified TCR beta CDR3. TCRdb re-analysed the immunoSEQ multiplex PCR reads in MiXCR, keeping a single row per CDR3 protein. This sample has about 120,000 distinct CDR3 sequences, with about 90% found just once. The CDR3 covers 15 residues. V lost 8 bases to trimming and J lost 7 bases; unmatched junction nucleotides: 15. Germline V CDR1 and CDR2: MNHNY, SVGAGI (reference sequence). The entry originates in a study of CD8 T cells in Susac syndrome. The study, taken as a whole, reports: In its TCR sequencing and HLA analysis, the study acknowledged that the number of individuals was relatively small.

The rearrangement uses TRBV6-6 and TRBJ1-1, with 8 bases aligning to TRBD1. This TCR was recovered from a human donor in good health. Sequencing was carried out using CD8+ T cells from PBMCs. CDR3 bases: TGTGCCAGCCGGCCCCCCGGGACAGGTAACGGTGAAGCTTTCTTT. Its translation is CASRPPGTGNGEAFF.